The clone carrying this TCR beta chain was picked up a small number of times. Antigen: not known. The sample comes from a study of blood T cells in healthy people across ages. Whole-study findings and limits: It was held that diversity estimates obtained from one million T cells represented underestimates.

The CDR3 sequence is 16 residues long. Germline-derived CDR1 and CDR2 are SGHRS and YFSETQ. After removal of 4 bases from V and 2 bases from J, the junction contained 7 bases not matched to a gene. Combining a sample-barcoded 5' primer with a J-beta primer mix, a second PCR ran for about 7 to 11 cycles. MiXCR, run by TCRdb on the 5' RACE reads, gives a single entry per CDR3 protein. The sample has 1.5 million to 2 million distinct CDR3 sequences, roughly 28% seen once. The sequence came from a woman aged 25 to 39 in good health. The rearrangement uses TRBV5-1 and TRBJ2-3; 10 bases match TRBD2. The sequenced sample consisted of blood. CDR3 amino acids: CASSAGTSELTDTQYF. For the CDR3, the DNA is TGCGCCAGCAGCGCCGGGACTAGCGAACTCACAGATACGCAGTATTTT.